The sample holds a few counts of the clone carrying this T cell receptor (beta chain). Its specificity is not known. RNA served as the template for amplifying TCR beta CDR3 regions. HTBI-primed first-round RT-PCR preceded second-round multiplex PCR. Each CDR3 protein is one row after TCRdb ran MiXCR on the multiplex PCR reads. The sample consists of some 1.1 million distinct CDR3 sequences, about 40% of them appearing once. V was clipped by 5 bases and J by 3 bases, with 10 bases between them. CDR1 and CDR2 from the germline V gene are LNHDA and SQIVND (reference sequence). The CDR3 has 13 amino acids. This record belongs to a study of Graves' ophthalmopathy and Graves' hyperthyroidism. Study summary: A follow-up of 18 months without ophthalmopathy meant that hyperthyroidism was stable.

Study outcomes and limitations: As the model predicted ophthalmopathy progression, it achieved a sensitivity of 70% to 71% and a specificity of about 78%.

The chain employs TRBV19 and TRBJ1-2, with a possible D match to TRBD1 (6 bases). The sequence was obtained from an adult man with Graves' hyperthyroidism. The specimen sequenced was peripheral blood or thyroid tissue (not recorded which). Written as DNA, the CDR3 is TGTGCCAGTAGTTCCGGGGGCCACTATGGCTACACCTTC. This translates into CASSSGGHYGYTF.